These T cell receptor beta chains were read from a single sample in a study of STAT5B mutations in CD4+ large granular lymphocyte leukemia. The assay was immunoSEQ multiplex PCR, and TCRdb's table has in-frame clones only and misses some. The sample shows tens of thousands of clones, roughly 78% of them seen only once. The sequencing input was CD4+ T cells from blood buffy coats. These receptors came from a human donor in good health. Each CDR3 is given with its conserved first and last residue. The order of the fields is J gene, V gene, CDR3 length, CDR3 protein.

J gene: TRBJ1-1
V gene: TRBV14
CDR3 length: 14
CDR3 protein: CASSPGTGNTEAFF

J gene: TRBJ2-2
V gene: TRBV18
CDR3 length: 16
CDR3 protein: CASSPLAGAGTGELFF

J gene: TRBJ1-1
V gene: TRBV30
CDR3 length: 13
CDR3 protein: CAWRRFMNTEAFF

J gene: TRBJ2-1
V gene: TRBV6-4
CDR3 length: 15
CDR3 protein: CASSTGQGGPNEQFF

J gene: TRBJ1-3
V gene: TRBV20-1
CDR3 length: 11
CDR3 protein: CSAQEGARGVF

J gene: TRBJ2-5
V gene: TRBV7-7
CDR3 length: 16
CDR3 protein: CASSRSVLQGRGTQYF

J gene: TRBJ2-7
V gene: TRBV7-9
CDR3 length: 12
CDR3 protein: CIFGDGPYEQYF

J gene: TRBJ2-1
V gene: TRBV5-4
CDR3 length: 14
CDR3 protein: CASSPVGAYNEQFF

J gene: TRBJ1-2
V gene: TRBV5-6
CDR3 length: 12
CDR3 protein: CASSLKGSGYTF

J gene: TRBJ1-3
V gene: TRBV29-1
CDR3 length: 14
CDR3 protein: CSVDSGSSGNTIYF

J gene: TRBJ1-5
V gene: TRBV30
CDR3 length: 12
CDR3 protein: CAWTYSNQPQHF

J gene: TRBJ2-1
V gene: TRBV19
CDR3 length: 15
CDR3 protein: CASSAGLAGGDEQFF

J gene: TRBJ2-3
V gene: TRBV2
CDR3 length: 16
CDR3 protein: CASSEMAGGITDTQYF

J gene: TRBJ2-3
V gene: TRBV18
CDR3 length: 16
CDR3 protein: CASSPSDRISTDTQYF

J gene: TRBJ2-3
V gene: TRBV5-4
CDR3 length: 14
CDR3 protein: CASSLGLSTDTQYF

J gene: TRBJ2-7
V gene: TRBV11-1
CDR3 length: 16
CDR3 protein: CASSTGTGLAGEEQYF

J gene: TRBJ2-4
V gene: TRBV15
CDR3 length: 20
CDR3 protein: CATSGTRGGQVSVDKNIQYF

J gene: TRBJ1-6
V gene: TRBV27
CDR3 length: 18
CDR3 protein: CASSWGEPGTSYNSPLHF

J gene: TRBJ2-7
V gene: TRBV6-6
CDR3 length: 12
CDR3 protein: CASSQGPYEQYF

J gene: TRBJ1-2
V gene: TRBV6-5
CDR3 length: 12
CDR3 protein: CASSSGQGGRRF

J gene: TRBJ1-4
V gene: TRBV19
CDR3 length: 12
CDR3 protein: CAVGTAKEKLFF

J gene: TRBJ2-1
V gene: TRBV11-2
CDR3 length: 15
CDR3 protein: CASSLERSQGIEQFF

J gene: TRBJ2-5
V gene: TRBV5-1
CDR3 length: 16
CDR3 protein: CASSSPPRAKEETQYF

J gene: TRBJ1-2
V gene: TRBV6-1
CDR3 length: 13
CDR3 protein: CASTPGGNYGYTF

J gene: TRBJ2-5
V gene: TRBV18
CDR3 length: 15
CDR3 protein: CASHDVGRAQETQYF

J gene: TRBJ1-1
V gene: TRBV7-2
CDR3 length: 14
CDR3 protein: CASSLTGTAAEAFF

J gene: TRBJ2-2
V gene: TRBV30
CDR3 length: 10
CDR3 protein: CASGQVELFF

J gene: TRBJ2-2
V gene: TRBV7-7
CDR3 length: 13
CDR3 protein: CASSLGGSGELFF

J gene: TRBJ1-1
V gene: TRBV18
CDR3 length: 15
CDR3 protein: CASSPGRGMNTEAFF

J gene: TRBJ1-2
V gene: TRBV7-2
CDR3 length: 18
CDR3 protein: CASSLDGTGGVGNYGYTF

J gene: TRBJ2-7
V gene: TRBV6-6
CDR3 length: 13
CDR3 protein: CASSYTALYEQYF

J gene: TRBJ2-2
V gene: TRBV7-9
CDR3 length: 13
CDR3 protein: CAPVVRGTGELFF

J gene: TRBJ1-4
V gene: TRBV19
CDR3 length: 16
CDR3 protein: CASTPTASATNEKLFF

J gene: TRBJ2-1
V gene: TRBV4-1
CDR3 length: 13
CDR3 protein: CASSQDPYNEQFF

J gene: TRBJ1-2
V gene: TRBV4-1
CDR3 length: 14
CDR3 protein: CASSQDGAASGYTF

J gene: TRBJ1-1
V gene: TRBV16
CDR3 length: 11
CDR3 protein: CASSQFSEAFF

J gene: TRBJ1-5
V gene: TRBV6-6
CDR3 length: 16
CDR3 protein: CASSLRDGQSNQPQHF

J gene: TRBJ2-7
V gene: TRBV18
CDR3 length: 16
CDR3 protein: CASSPLQSGPSYEQYF

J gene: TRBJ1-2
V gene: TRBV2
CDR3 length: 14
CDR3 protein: CASSELADRVGYTF

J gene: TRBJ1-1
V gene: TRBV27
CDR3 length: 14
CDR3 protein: CASSLLGRGEEAFF

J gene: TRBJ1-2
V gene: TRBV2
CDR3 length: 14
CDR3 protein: CASSVTGAVYGYTF

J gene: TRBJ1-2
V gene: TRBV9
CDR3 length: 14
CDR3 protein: CASSVEDVDYGYTF